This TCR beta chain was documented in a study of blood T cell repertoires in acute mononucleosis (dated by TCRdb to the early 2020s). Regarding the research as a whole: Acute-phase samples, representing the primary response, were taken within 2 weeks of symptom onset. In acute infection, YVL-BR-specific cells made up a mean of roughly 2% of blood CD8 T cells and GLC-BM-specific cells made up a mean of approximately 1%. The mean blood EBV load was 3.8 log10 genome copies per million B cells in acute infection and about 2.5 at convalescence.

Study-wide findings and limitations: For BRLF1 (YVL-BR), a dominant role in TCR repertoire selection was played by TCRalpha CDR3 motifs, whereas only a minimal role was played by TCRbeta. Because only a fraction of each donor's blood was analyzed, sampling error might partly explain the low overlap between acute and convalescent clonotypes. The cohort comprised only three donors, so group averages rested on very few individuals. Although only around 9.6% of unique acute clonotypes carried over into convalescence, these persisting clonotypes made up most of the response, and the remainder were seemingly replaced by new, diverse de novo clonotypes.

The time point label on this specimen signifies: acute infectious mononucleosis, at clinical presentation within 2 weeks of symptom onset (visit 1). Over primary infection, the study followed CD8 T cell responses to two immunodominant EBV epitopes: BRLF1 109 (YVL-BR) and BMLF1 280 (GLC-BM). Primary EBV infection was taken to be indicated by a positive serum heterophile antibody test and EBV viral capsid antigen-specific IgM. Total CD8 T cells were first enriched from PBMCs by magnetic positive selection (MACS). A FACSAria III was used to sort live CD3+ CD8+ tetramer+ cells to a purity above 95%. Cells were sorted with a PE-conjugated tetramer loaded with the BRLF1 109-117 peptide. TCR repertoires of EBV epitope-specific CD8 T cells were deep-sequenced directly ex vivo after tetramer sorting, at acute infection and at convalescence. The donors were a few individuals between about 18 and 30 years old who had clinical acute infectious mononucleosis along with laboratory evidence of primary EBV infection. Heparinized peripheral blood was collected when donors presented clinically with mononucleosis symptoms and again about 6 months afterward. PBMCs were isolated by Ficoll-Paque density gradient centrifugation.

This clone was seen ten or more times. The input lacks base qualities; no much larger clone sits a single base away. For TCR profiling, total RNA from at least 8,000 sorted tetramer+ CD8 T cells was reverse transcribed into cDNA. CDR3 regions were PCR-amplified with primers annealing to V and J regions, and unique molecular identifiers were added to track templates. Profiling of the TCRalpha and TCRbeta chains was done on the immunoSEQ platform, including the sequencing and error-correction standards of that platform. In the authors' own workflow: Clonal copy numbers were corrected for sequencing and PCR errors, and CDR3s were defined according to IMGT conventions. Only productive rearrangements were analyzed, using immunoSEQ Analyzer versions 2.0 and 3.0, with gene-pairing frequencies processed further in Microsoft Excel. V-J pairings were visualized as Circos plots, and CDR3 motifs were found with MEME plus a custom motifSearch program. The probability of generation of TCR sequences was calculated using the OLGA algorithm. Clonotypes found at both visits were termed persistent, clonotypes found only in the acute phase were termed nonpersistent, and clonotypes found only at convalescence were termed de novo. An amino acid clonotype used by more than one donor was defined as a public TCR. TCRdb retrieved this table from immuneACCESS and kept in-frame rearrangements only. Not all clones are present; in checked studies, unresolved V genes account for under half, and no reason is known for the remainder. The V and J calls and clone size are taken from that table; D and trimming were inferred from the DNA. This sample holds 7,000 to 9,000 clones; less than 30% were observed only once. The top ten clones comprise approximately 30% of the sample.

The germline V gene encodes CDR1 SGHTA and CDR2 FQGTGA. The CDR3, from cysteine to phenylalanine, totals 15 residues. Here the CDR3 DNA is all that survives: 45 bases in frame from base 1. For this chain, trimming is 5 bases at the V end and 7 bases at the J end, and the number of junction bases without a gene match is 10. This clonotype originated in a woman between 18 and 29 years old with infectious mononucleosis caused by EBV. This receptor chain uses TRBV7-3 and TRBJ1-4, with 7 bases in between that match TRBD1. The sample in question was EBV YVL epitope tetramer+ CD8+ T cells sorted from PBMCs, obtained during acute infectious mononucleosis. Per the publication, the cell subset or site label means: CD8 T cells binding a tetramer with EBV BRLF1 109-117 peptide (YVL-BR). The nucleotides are TGTGCCAGCAGCCCCGGACAGGTCTGGGGTGAAAAACTGTTTTTT. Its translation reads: CASSPGQVWGEKLFF.